The 17 T cell receptor beta chains in this list originate from one sample, sequenced in a study of beta chain features in type 1 diabetes. Expressed TCRB transcripts were sequenced because the entire RNA isolate underwent reverse transcription. The protocol was immunoSEQ multiplex PCR, while the TCRdb copy is restricted to in-frame clones and leaves out a portion. Here the sample spans under 300,000 clones, about 25% being singletons. What was sequenced was central memory CD4+ T cells from blood. The receptors derive from a man in his thirties or forties in good health.

This clone came up a few times. The genes are TRBV7-2 and TRBJ2-7; D remains unclear. Between the trimmed V and J ends, which lost 3 bases and 2 bases, there was a span of 5 bases. This CDR3 has 12 residues. The V gene's germline CDR1 is SGHTA and CDR2 FQGNSA. CDR3 region: CASSFLTYEQYF. The CDR3 coding sequence is TGTGCCAGCAGCTTCTTAACCTACGAGCAGTACTTC.

The rearrangement uses TRBV29-1 and TRBJ1-6, with D possibly matching TRBD1 (5 bases). CDR3 length equals 13 residues. V lost 7 bases to trimming and J lost 5 bases, with 12 bases between them. Germline V lookup: CDR1 SQVTM, CDR2 ANQGSEA. As DNA, the CDR3 is TGCAGCGGTCGTCAGGGAGATAATTCACCCCTCCACTTT. Its translation: CSGRQGDNSPLHF.

This clone was seen more than once but under ten times. This specimen includes other DNA sequences encoding the same CDR3. The V and J genes are TRBV28 and TRBJ1-2; D remains ambiguous. This CDR3 region has 13 residues. Per germline, CDR1 MDHEN and CDR2 SYDVKM. V was clipped by 3 bases and J by 6 bases, with 11 bases between them. The CDR3 sequence: CASSLEGVDGYTF. CDR3 nucleotides: TGTGCCAGCAGTTTGGAGGGAGTGGATGGCTACACCTTC.

V gene TRBV29-1 combines with J gene TRBJ2-7, with 10 bases aligning to TRBD1. Germline values: CDR1 SQVTM, CDR2 ANQGSEA. Unmatched junction bases numbered 3, after V lost 6 bases and J lost 1 base. There are 13 residues in the CDR3. In DNA form, the CDR3 reads TGCAGCGTCCGACAGGGGGCGTCCTACGAGCAGTACTTC. This translates into CSVRQGASYEQYF.

The rearrangement uses TRBV6-5 and TRBJ1-6, with TRBD1 identical over 8 bases. The V gene's germline CDR1 is MNHEY and CDR2 SVGAGI. CDR3 length equals 16 residues. V was clipped by 2 bases and J by 9 bases; unmatched bases: 9. CDR3: CASSYDYGQGFSPLHF. The CDR3 region has the DNA TGTGCCAGCAGTTACGATTATGGACAGGGCTTTTCACCCCTCCACTTT.

This clone was recorded a few times. The chain couples TRBV6-1 to TRBJ2-6; no definite D call. V lost 4 bases, J lost 0 bases, and 10 bases lay in between. The germline V gene encodes CDR1 MNHNS and CDR2 SASEGT. The CDR3 extends over 16 amino acids. DNA for the CDR3: TGTGCCAGCAGTGTACGGCTTACCTCTGGGGCCAACGTCCTGACTTTC. This translates into CASSVRLTSGANVLTF.

The J gene is TRBJ2-3, the V gene TRBV7-2, with 13 positions matching TRBD2. This CDR3 is built from 14 residues. The V gene end was trimmed by 5 bases and the J gene end by 4 bases; junction bases not matched to a gene: 0. The germline CDR1 and CDR2 sequences are SGHTA and FQGNSA. Here the CDR3 reads CASSTSGGADTQYF. DNA for the CDR3: TGTGCCAGCAGCACTAGCGGGGGGGCAGATACGCAGTATTTT.

This clone was detected a few times. The chain carries TRBV19 and TRBJ2-7, with D possibly TRBD1 on 6 matching bases. The CDR3 consists of 11 residues. Trimming removed 9 bases from V and 12 bases from J, with 18 bases in between. Germline V gene lookup returns CDR1 LNHDA and CDR2 SQIVND (reference sequence). CDR3 sequence reads: CASQSEGVSYF. CDR3 DNA: TGTGCCAGCCAGTCAGAGGGGGTGTCGTACTTC.

This clone has a single count. This chain links TRBV19 with TRBJ2-2; no reliable D call. Looked up from germline, CDR1 is LNHDA and CDR2 is SQIVND (reference sequence). The CDR3 runs 14 residues. V was shortened by 6 bases and J by 0 bases, with 8 bases between the two germline ends. CDR3 DNA: TGTGCCAGTAGACCCGTCCCGAACACCGGGGAGCTGTTTTTT. It encodes CASRPVPNTGELFF. The full variable domain, completed using reference TRBV19 and TRBJ2-2, is DGGITQSPKYLFRKEGQNVTLSCEQNLNHDAMYWYRQDPGQGLRLIYYSQIVNDFQKGDIAEGYSVSREKKESFPLTVTSAQKNPTAFYLCASRPVPNTGELFFGEGSRLTVL.

The chain employs TRBV4-1 and TRBJ1-5, with TRBD1 identical over 8 bases. V shed 3 bases, J shed 4 bases, and the junction held 2 bases outside the gene matches. The CDR3 loop spans 14 amino acids. From germline, CDR1 is MGHRA and CDR2 YSYEKL. The CDR3 nucleotides read TGCGCCAGCAGCCATGACAGGGGAAATCAGCCCCAGCATTTT. Amino acid sequence: CASSHDRGNQPQHF.

This clone was recorded a few times. CDR3 sequence: CASSDIYEQYF. CDR3 in DNA: TGTGCCAGCAGCGATATCTACGAGCAGTACTTC. The J gene is TRBJ2-7, the V gene TRBV6-5; D not resolved. CDR3 length equals 11 residues. From germline, CDR1 is MNHEY and CDR2 SVGAGI. V was shortened by 6 bases and J by 3 bases, with 6 bases between the two germline ends.

This rearrangement joins TRBV20-1 to TRBJ2-5, with D maybe TRBD2 (5 bases). The CDR3 length is 10 residues. Germline V gene data show CDR1 as DFQATT and CDR2 as SNEGSKA (reference sequence). V was shortened by 3 bases and J by 11 bases, with 10 bases between the two germline ends. The CDR3 DNA reads as TGCAGTGCTAGCCGGACTGAGCAGTACTTC. It is translated as CSASRTEQYF.

The chain has TRBV10-3 and TRBJ2-5; TRBD1 might be the D (6 bases). The germline V gene has CDR1 ENHRY and CDR2 SYGVKD. The CDR3 is 14 residues long. With 6 bases removed from V and 4 bases from J, the gap between germline ends came to 15 bases. The CDR3 DNA follows: TGTGCCATCAGAGGGGACATAAGCCGAGAGACCCAGTACTTC. Its protein is CAIRGDISRETQYF.

This clone was recorded only once. This specimen includes other DNA sequences encoding the same CDR3. V gene TRBV5-1 combines with J gene TRBJ2-5, with 11 bases identical to TRBD1. J lost 4 bases, V lost 2 bases, and 1 base had no gene match. The CDR3 is made up of 14 amino acids. CDR1 and CDR2 from the germline V gene are SGHRS and YFSETQ. CDR3: CASSLGQGAETQYF. CDR3 coding DNA: TGCGCCAGCAGCTTAGGACAGGGGGCAGAGACCCAGTACTTC.

This clone appeared a single time. The chain carries TRBV7-2 and TRBJ2-6, with D possibly being TRBD2 (6 bases). V dropped 2 bases and J dropped 0 bases, with 11 bases sitting between them. CDR3 length equals 17 residues. The germline gives CDR1 SGHTA, CDR2 FQGNSA. Here the CDR3 DNA reads TGTGCCAGCAGCTTACAGGGAGGCCGCTCTGGGGCCAACGTCCTGACTTTC. This sequence encodes CASSLQGGRSGANVLTF.

The chain links TRBV28 to TRBJ2-6; TRBD1 matches 8 bases. Germline values: CDR1 MDHEN, CDR2 SYDVKM. The CDR3 runs to 16 residues. Trimming removed 3 bases from V and 1 base from J; junction bases left unmatched: 2. The CDR3 region has the DNA TGTGCCAGCAGTTTCCGACAGGGGTCTGGGGCCAACGTCCTGACTTTC. It encodes CASSFRQGSGANVLTF.

In its sample, this clone was seen a few times. The V gene is TRBV7-2, the J gene TRBJ2-7, with 7 bases that match TRBD2. CDR1 is SGHTA and CDR2 is FQGNSA in the germline V gene. The CDR3 is 12 residues long. J was trimmed by 4 bases and V by 4 bases; bases with no gene match: 1. CDR3 in amino acids: CASSWTSYEQYF. CDR3 sequence (DNA): TGTGCCAGCAGCTGGACTAGTTACGAGCAGTACTTC.